This T cell receptor (beta chain) was documented in a study of CD8 T cells in acute hepatitis C reinfection. Stated time point: naive CD8 control sorted from an acute-time-point sample. Donors were people who inject drugs, followed every 3 months. Germline V gives CDR1 MDHEN, CDR2 SYDVKM. The CDR3 runs 13 residues. The V and J ends lost 3 bases and 7 bases respectively, with 12 bases between them. The assay was immunoSEQ multiplex PCR, and TCRdb's table has in-frame clones only and misses some. The sample includes 30,000 to 40,000 clones, approximately 90% of them seen just once. Points from the study as a whole: CDR3 sequences shared with other epitopes were rare. A V04-02/J02-02 clonotype was among approximately 13 public ones, independent of outcome.

This clone was recorded a few times. Its antigen is undetermined. Specimen: naive CD8+ T cells from PBMCs. This sequence was found in a man aged 25 to 45 with chronic hepatitis C. The chain links TRBV28 to TRBJ1-2, with D unclear. The chain's CDR3 is CASSFGDTGGYTF. CDR3 in DNA: TGTGCCAGCAGTTTTGGGGATACTGGTGGCTACACCTTC.